This T cell receptor (beta chain) was found in a study of OX40 agonist ivuxolimab in advanced cancers. Study-level results: At 0.1 to 3.0 mg/kg and by week 6, clonal expansion occurred in CD4+ and CD8+ blood T cells.

The table came from immunoSEQ multiplex PCR; TCRdb's copy has only in-frame clones and leaves some out. The sample has just under 60,000 clones, about nine tenths seen once. V lost 1 base and J lost 2; bases outside the gene matches: 0. The CDR3 runs 15 residues. Germline loops: CDR1 SEHNR, CDR2 FQNEAQ (reference sequence). With respect to this clone: The antigen remains unidentified.

The specimen comprised CD4+ or CD8+ T cells sorted from blood, sampled in a trial of the OX40 agonist ivuxolimab. J is TRBJ1-5 and V is TRBV7-9, with TRBD1 matching 9 bases. This TCR came from an adult with an advanced solid tumor such as melanoma, head and neck, liver or kidney cancer. CDR3 sequence: CASSLGTGGNQPQHF. The CDR3 region has the DNA TGTGCCAGCAGCTTAGGGACAGGGGGCAATCAGCCCCAGCATTTT.